This TCR beta chain came from a study of blood T cell repertoires in COVID-19. For the study at large: The origin of the acute and convalescent COVID-19 samples was the United States, Italy and Spain.

The CDR3 runs to 18 residues. The germline gives CDR1 SGHDN, CDR2 FVKESK. The junction had 15 bases not matched to a gene; V was cut back by 1 base and J by 6 bases. Clinical history reported by participants formed the basis on which cohorts were assigned. Recovery meant two consecutive negative NP/OP PCR tests, professional clearance, or resolved symptoms. The authors' processing: Counts of nucleated cells, estimated from reference gene primer amplification, were obtained. TCRdb's table, derived via immunoSEQ multiplex PCR, lists solely in-frame clones and lacks some. From that table come the V and J calls and clone size; the DNA was used to work out D and trimming. The sample shows some 350,000 clones, less than 90% of them seen only once.

Sequenced material: PBMCs or T cells enriched from blood (not recorded which). The chain carries TRBV14 and TRBJ2-7, with 10 bases lining up with TRBD1. The clonotype comes from a woman younger than 45 who had recovered from COVID-19. The CDR3 here is CASSQGIIFRTGGLEQYF. The CDR3 coding sequence is TGTGCCAGCAGCCAAGGCATAATCTTCAGGACAGGGGGTCTCGAGCAGTACTTC.